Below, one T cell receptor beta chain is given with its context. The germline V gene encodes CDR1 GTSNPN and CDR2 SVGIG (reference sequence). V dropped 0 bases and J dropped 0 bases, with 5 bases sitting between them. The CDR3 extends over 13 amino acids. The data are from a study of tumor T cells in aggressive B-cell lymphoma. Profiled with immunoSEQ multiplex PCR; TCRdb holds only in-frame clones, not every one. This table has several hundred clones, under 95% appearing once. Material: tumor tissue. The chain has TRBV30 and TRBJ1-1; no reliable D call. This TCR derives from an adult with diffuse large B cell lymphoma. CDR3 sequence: CAWSVIMNTEAFF. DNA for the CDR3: TGTGCCTGGAGTGTAATTATGAACACTGAAGCTTTCTTT.